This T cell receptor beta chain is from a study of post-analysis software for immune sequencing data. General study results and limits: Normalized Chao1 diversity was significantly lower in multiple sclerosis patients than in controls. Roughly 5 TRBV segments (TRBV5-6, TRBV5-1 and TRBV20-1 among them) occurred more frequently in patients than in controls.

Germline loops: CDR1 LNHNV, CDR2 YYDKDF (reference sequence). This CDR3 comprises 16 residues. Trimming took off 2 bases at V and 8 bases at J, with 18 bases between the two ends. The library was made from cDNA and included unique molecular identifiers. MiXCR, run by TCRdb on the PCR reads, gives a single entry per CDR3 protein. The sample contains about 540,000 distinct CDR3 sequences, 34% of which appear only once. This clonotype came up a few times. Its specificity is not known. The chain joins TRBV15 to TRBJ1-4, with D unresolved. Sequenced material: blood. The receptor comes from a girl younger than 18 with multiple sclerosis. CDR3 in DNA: TGTGCCACCAGCAGACCCGAAACACGACCGGGGGAAAAACTGTTTTTT. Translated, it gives CATSRPETRPGEKLFF.